The rows below give T cell receptor beta chains drawn from one sample of a study of T-cell reconstitution after alpha-beta-depleted transplantation in children. TCRdb called the PCR reads again in MiXCR, with one record for every CDR3 protein. The sample has 120,000 or so distinct CDR3 sequences, 23% seen once. The sequencing used PBMCs, mostly from graft donor cells, collected 180 days after TCRalphabeta/CD19-depleted stem cell transplant. Receptor source: a male patient between 2 and 10 years old who had a stem cell transplant for chronic granulomatous disease, so the T cells may come from the graft donor. Each CDR3 is given with its conserved first and last residue. The order of the fields is D gene, clone size, CDR3 length, V gene, J gene, CDR3 DNA, CDR3 protein. A D gene is named only where the DNA matches it firmly. Only part of the rows carry a size: once, few, many, or a class if the clone is expanded.

d_gene: NA
abundance: NA
len: 15
v_gene: TRBV5-1
j_gene: TRBJ1-4
CDR3nt: TGCGCCAGCAGCGGGCGGACCGGCCCCGGTGAAAAACTGTTTTTT
CDR3aa: CASSGRTGPGEKLFF

d_gene: NA
abundance: NA
len: 12
v_gene: TRBV3-1
j_gene: TRBJ2-2
CDR3nt: TGTGCCAGCAGCCCCTTGGGGCGGGAGCTGTTTTTT
CDR3aa: CASSPLGRELFF

d_gene: TRBD1
abundance: NA
len: 13
v_gene: TRBV29-1
j_gene: TRBJ2-2
CDR3nt: TGCAGCGTGGGACAGGGTCACACCGGGGAGCTGTTTTTT
CDR3aa: CSVGQGHTGELFF

d_gene: NA
abundance: few
len: 17
v_gene: TRBV4-2
j_gene: TRBJ1-5
CDR3nt: TGTGCCAGCAGCCAGGATCACCTTGATCGGAGCAATCAGCCCCAGCATTTT
CDR3aa: CASSQDHLDRSNQPQHF

d_gene: NA
abundance: NA
len: 14
v_gene: TRBV12-3/TRBV12-4
j_gene: TRBJ1-1
CDR3nt: TGTGCCAGCAGTTTGGGGGACTTCAGAACTGAAGCTTTCTTT
CDR3aa: CASSLGDFRTEAFF

d_gene: NA
abundance: NA
len: 14
v_gene: TRBV12-3/TRBV12-4
j_gene: TRBJ2-3
CDR3nt: TGTGCCAGCAGTTTCGGACTCCTGGGGGATACGCAGTATTTT
CDR3aa: CASSFGLLGDTQYF

d_gene: TRBD2
abundance: NA
len: 15
v_gene: TRBV18
j_gene: TRBJ2-7
CDR3nt: TGTGCCAGCTCACCAAGGACTAGCGGCACCTACGAGCAGTACTTC
CDR3aa: CASSPRTSGTYEQYF

d_gene: NA
abundance: many
len: 14
v_gene: TRBV7-2
j_gene: TRBJ2-3
CDR3nt: TGTGCCAGCAGGCGTAGTGGAAGCACAGATACGCAGTATTTT
CDR3aa: CASRRSGSTDTQYF

d_gene: TRBD1
abundance: NA
len: 17
v_gene: TRBV20-1
j_gene: TRBJ2-3
CDR3nt: TGCAGTGCTAGAGTAATAGCTGGGACAGGGCCCACAGATACGCAGTATTTT
CDR3aa: CSARVIAGTGPTDTQYF

d_gene: NA
abundance: NA
len: 13
v_gene: TRBV27
j_gene: TRBJ2-1
CDR3nt: TGTGCCAGCATGAGGAGCCCGGATCATGAGCAGTTCTTC
CDR3aa: CASMRSPDHEQFF

d_gene: NA
abundance: few
len: 14
v_gene: TRBV7-9
j_gene: TRBJ2-3
CDR3nt: TGTGCCAGCAGCCCCGACAGCCCCACAGATACGCAGTATTTT
CDR3aa: CASSPDSPTDTQYF

d_gene: NA
abundance: few
len: 16
v_gene: TRBV4-2
j_gene: TRBJ1-6
CDR3nt: TGTGCCAGCAGCCAAGATGGTGACATCGGCAATTCACCCCTCCACTTT
CDR3aa: CASSQDGDIGNSPLHF

d_gene: NA
abundance: few
len: 11
v_gene: TRBV20-1
j_gene: TRBJ2-7
CDR3nt: TGCAGTGCTTGGGACACCTACGAGCAGTACTTC
CDR3aa: CSAWDTYEQYF

d_gene: NA
abundance: NA
len: 14
v_gene: TRBV29-1
j_gene: TRBJ2-7
CDR3nt: TGCAGCGTTGAGCTTCGGACGTCGACCTACGAGCAGTACTTC
CDR3aa: CSVELRTSTYEQYF

d_gene: TRBD2
abundance: many
len: 15
v_gene: TRBV12-3/TRBV12-4
j_gene: TRBJ2-5
CDR3nt: TGTGCCAGCAGTCCAAATAGCGGGGGACAAGAGACCCAGTACTTC
CDR3aa: CASSPNSGGQETQYF

d_gene: TRBD1
abundance: few
len: 14
v_gene: TRBV6-4
j_gene: TRBJ2-3
CDR3nt: TGTGCCAGCAGTTTAAGGGGGCAGGCAGATACGCAGTATTTT
CDR3aa: CASSLRGQADTQYF

d_gene: NA
abundance: NA
len: 15
v_gene: TRBV27
j_gene: TRBJ1-5
CDR3nt: TGTGCCAGCAGTCACCTCAGGGAACTCAATCAGCCCCAGCATTTT
CDR3aa: CASSHLRELNQPQHF

d_gene: NA
abundance: NA
len: 16
v_gene: TRBV5-5
j_gene: TRBJ2-3
CDR3nt: TGTGCCAGCAGTCACGGCAGGCCCCTTAGCACAGATACGCAGTATTTT
CDR3aa: CASSHGRPLSTDTQYF

d_gene: NA
abundance: once
len: 12
v_gene: TRBV5-6
j_gene: TRBJ2-1
CDR3nt: TGTGCCAGCAGCCACGGGGGCAATGAGCAGTTCTTC
CDR3aa: CASSHGGNEQFF

d_gene: NA
abundance: many
len: 12
v_gene: TRBV29-1
j_gene: TRBJ2-7
CDR3nt: TGCAGCGTGGGGGGGCCCATCGGCGAGCAGTACTTC
CDR3aa: CSVGGPIGEQYF

d_gene: TRBD2
abundance: NA
len: 14
v_gene: TRBV20-1
j_gene: TRBJ2-1
CDR3nt: TGCAGTGCCCAACTAGCGGGAGGGTACAATGAGCAGTTCTTC
CDR3aa: CSAQLAGGYNEQFF

d_gene: NA
abundance: many
len: 15
v_gene: TRBV29-1
j_gene: TRBJ2-7
CDR3nt: TGCAGCGTTGATCGTCTCCAGGCAAGCTCCTACGAGCAGTACTTC
CDR3aa: CSVDRLQASSYEQYF